This T cell receptor (beta chain) was retrieved from a study of CD8+ T cells in alopecia areata. CDR1 WSHSY and CDR2 SAAADI come from the germline V gene. V was clipped by 3 bases and J by 2 bases; unmatched bases: 5. The CDR3 contains 16 residues. General study results and limits: Whether baseline CD8+ expansion is linked to response remains uncertain, given a single nonresponder. Especially in alopecia totalis/universalis, lesional scalp showed greater clonality than normal scalp did. A great number of expanded lesional clones endured in scalp and blood during tofacitinib.

The sequencing template was cDNA reverse transcribed from extracted RNA. Produced via immunoSEQ multiplex PCR; TCRdb's table is partial and in-frame only. The sample contains over 150,000 clones, about 53% of which appear only once. As concerns this clone: Its antigen is unknown.

The sample's treatment: oral pan-JAK inhibitor, 5-10 mg twice daily. Peripheral blood and lesional scalp punch biopsies were taken from alopecia areata patients. The chain employs TRBV10-2 and TRBJ2-3; the match to TRBD1 covers 10 bases. The sample here was CD8+ T cells sorted from blood, taken at week 24, from a patient treated with tofacitinib. The receptor comes from a human donor with alopecia areata. In DNA, the CDR3 is TGCGCCAGCAGTGACCGACAGGGGGCCCACACAGATACGCAGTATTTT. Its translation is CASSDRQGAHTDTQYF.